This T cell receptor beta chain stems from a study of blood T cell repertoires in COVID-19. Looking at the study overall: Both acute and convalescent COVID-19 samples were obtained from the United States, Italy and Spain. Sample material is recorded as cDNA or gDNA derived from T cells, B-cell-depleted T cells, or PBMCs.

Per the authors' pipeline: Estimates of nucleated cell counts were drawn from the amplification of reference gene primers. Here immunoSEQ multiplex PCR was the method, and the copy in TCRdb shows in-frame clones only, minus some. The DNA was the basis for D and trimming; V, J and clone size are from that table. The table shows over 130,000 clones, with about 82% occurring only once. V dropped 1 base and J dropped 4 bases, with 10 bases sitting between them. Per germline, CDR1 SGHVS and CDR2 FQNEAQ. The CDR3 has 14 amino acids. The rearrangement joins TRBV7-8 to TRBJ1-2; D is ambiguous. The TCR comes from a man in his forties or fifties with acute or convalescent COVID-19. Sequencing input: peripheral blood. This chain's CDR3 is CASSLVGSGYGYTF. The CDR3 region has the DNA TGTGCCAGCAGCTTAGTGGGGAGTGGCTATGGCTACACCTTC. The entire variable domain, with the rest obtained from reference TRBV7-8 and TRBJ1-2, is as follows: GAGVSQSPRYKVAKRGQDVALRCDPISGHVSLFWYQQALGQGPEFLTYFQNEAQLDKSGLPSDRFFAERPEGSVSTLKIQRTQQEDSAVYLCASSLVGSGYGYTFGSGTRLTVV.